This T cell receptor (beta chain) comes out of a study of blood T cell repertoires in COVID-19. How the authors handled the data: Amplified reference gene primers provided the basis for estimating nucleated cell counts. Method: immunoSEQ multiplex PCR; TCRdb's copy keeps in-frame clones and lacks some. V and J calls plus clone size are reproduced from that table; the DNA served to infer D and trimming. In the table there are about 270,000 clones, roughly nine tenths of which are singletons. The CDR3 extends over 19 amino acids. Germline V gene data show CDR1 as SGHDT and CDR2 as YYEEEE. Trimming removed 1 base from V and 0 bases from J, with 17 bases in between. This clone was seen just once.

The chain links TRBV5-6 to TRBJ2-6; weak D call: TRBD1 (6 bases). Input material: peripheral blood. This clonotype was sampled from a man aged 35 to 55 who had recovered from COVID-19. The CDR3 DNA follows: TGTGCCAGCAGCTTGTTAACAGGGCGGATGGACTCTGGGGCCAACGTCCTGACTTTC. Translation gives CASSLLTGRMDSGANVLTF.